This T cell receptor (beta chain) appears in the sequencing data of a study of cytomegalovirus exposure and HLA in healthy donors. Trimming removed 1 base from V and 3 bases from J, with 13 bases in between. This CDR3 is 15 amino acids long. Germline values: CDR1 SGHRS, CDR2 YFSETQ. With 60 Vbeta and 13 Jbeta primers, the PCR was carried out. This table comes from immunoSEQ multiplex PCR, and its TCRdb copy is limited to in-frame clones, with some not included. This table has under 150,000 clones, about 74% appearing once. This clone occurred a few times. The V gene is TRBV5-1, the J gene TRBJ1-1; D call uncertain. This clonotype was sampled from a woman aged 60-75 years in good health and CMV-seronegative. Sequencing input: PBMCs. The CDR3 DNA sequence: TGCGCCAGCAGCTTGTCGCGGCGGCGGGACACTGAAGCTTTCTTT. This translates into CASSLSRRRDTEAFF.